These 2 T cell receptor beta chains originate from one sample sequenced in a study of CD8+CD57+ T cells in acquired aplastic anemia. Genomic DNA served as template for TCR beta VDJ and CDR3 profiling. MiXCR, run by TCRdb on the reads, gives a single entry per CDR3 protein. The sample records fewer than 250,000 distinct CDR3 sequences, around half being singletons. Sequences were obtained from sorted CD4+, CD8+, or CD8+CD57+ T cells (not recorded which) from PBMCs. Receptors were obtained from a human donor in good health, serving as a control.

The V gene is TRBV14, the J gene TRBJ2-1; 8 bases fit TRBD2. The V segment lost 7 bases and the J segment 6 bases; nucleotides outside the gene matches: 11. The CDR3 consists of 15 residues. Germline lookup yields CDR1 SGHDN and CDR2 FVKESK. CDR3 loop: CASIQAAGRGNEQFF. The CDR3 DNA is TGTGCCAGCATCCAGGCAGCCGGGAGGGGCAATGAGCAGTTCTTC.

CDR3 in amino acids: CASSLRDRGSYNSPLHF. The CDR3 region has the DNA TGTGCCAGCAGCTTAAGGGACAGGGGCTCCTATAATTCACCCCTCCACTTT. The chain uses TRBV11-3 and TRBJ1-6; 10 nucleotides match TRBD1. Trimming removed 2 bases from V and 0 bases from J; junction bases left unmatched: 1. CDR1 and CDR2 (germline): SGHNT, YENEEA. The CDR3 has 17 amino acids.